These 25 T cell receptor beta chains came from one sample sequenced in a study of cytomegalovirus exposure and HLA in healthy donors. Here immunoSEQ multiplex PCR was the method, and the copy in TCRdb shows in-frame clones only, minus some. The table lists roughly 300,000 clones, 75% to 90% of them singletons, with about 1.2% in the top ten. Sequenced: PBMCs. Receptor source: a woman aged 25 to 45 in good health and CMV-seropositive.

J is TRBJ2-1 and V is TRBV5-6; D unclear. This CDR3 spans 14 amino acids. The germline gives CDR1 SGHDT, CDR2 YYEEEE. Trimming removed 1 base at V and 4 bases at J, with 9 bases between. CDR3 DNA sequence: TGTGCCAGCAGCTTGTGGCAGAATTACAATGAGCAGTTCTTC. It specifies CASSLWQNYNEQFF.

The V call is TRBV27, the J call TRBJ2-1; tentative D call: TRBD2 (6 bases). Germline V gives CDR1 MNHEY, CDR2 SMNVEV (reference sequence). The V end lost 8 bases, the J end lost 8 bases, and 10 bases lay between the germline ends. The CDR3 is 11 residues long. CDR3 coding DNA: TGTGCCAGCTGGCGGGATTATGAGCAGTTCTTC. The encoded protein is CASWRDYEQFF.

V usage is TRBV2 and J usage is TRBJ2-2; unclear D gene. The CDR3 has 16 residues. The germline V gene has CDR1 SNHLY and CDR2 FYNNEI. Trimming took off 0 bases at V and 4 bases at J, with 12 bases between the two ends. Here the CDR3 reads CASSEAHLVSTGELFF. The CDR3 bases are TGTGCCAGCAGTGAAGCGCATCTAGTTTCCACCGGGGAGCTGTTTTTT.

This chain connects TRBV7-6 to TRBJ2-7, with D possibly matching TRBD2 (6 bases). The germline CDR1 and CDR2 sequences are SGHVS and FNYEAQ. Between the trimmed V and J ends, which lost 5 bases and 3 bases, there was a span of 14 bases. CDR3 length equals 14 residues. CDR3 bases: TGTGCCAGCAGCCTGGAGGGACTTTTCTACGAGCAGTACTTC. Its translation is CASSLEGLFYEQYF.

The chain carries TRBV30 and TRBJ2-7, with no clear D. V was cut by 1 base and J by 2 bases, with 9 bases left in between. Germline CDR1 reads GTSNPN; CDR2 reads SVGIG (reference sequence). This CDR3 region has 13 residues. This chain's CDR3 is CAWSGTDPYEQYF. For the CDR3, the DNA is TGTGCCTGGAGTGGGACCGATCCCTACGAGCAGTACTTC.

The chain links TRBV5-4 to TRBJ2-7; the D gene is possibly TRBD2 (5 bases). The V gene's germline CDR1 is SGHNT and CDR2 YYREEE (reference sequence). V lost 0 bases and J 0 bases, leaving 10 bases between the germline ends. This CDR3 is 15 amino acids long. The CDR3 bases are TGTGCCAGCAGCTTGGAGGGAGCACGCTCCTACGAGCAGTACTTC. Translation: CASSLEGARSYEQYF.

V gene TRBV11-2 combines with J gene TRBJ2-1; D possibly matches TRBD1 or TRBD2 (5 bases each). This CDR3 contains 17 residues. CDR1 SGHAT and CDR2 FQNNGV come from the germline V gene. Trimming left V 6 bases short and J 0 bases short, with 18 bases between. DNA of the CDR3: TGTGCCAGCAGAAAAACCGGGACGCCGAGCTCCTACAATGAGCAGTTCTTC. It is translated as CASRKTGTPSSYNEQFF.

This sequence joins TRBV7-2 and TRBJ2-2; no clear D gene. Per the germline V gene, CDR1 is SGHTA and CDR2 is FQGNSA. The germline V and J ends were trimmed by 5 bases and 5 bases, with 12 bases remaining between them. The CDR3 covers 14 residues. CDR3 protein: CASSVRFPTGELFF. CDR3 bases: TGTGCCAGCAGCGTTAGGTTCCCTACCGGGGAGCTGTTTTTT.

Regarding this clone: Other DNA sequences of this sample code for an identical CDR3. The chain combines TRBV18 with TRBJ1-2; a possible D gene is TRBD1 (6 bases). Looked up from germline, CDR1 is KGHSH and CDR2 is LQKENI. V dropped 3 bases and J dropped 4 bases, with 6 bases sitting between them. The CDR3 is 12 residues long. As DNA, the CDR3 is TGTGCCAGCTCACCGGACAGCTATGGCTACACCTTC. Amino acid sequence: CASSPDSYGYTF. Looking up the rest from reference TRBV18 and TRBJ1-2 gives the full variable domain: NAGVMQNPRHLVRRRGQEARLRCSPMKGHSHVYWYRQLPEEGLKFMVYLQKENIIDESGMPKERFSAEFPKEGPSILRIQQVVRGDSAAYFCASSPDSYGYTFGSGTRLTVV.

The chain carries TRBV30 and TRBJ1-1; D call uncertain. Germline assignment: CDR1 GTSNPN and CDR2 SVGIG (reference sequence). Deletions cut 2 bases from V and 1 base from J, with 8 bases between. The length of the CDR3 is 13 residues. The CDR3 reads CAWSNTANTEAFF. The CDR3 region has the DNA TGTGCCTGGAGTAACACTGCGAACACTGAAGCTTTCTTT.

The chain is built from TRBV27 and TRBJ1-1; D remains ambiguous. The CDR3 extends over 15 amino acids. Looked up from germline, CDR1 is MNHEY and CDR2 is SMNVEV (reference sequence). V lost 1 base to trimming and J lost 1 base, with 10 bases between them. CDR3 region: CASSLLMNKNTEAFF. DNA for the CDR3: TGTGCCAGCAGTTTATTAATGAATAAGAACACTGAAGCTTTCTTT.

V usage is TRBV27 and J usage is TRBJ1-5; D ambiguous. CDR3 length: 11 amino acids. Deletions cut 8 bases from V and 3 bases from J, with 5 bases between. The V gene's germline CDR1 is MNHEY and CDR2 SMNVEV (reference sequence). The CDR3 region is CASGPNQPQHF. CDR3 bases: TGTGCCAGCGGCCCCAATCAGCCCCAGCATTTT.

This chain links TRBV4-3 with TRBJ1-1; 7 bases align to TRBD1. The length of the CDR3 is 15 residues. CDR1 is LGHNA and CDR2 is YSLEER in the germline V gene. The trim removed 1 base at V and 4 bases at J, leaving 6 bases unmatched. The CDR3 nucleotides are TGCGCCAGCAGCCAAGCCCCAGGGGGAATCACTGAAGCTTTCTTT. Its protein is CASSQAPGGITEAFF.

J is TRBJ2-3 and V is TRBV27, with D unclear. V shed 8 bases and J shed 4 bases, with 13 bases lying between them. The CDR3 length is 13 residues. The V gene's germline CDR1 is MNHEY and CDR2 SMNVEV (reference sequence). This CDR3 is CASPIEASDTQYF. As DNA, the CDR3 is TGTGCCAGCCCAATCGAGGCCTCAGATACGCAGTATTTT.

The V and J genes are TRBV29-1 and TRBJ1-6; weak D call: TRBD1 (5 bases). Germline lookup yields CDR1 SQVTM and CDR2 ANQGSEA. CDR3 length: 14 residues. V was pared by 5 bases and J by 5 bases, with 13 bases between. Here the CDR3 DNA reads TGCAGCGTTCGCCCACCGGGGGATAATTCACCCCTCCACTTT. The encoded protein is CSVRPPGDNSPLHF.

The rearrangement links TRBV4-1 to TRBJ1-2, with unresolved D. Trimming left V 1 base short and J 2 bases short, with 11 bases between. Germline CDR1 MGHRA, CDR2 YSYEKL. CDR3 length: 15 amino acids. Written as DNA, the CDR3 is TGCGCCAGCAGCCAAGTTCTGTCTGGAAACTATGGCTACACCTTC. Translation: CASSQVLSGNYGYTF.

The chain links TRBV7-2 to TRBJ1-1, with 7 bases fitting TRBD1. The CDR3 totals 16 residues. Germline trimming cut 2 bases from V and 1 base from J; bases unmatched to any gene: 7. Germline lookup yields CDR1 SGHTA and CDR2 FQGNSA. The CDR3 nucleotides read TGTGCCAGCAGCTTACGTAGGGGGCTTACGAACACTGAAGCTTTCTTT. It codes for CASSLRRGLTNTEAFF.

The CDR3 sequence: CASSFPGTSGRLKQYF. In nucleotides, the CDR3 is TGTGCCAGCAGCTTTCCCGGGACTAGCGGGAGGTTGAAGCAGTACTTC. The genes are TRBV7-9 and TRBJ2-7; 15 positions match TRBD2. Germline V gene data show CDR1 as SEHNR and CDR2 as FQNEAQ (reference sequence). The CDR3 loop spans 16 amino acids. Unmatched junction bases numbered 8, after V lost 3 bases and J lost 8 bases. Full variable domain (missing parts from reference TRBV7-9 and TRBJ2-7): DTGVSQNPRHKITKRGQNVTFRCDPISEHNRLYWYRQTLGQGPEFLTYFQNEAQLEKSRLLSDRFSAERPKGSFSTLEIQRTEQGDSAMYLCASSFPGTSGRLKQYFGPGTRLTVT.

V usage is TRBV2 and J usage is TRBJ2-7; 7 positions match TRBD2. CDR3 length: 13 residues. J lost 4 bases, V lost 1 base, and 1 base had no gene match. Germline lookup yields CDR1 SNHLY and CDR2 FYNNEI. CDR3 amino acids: CASSEGTSYEQYF. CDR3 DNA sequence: TGTGCCAGCAGTGAAGGGACTAGTTACGAGCAGTACTTC.

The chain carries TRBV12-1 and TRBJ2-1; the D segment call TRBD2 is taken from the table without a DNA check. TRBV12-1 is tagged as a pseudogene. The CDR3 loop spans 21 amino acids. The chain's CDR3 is CASSFSFSGTSVSYSYNEQFF. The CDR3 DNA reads TGTGCCAGCAGCTTTAGTTTCTCTGGCACTAGCGTATCCTACTCCTACAATGAGCAGTTCTTC.

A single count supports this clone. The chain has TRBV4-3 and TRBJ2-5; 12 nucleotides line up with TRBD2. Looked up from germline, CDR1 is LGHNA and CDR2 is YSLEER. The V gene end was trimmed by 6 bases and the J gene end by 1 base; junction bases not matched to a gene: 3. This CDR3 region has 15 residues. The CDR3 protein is CASSRLAGAQETQYF. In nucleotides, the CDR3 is TGCGCCAGCAGTCGACTAGCGGGGGCCCAAGAGACCCAGTACTTC.

CDR3 sequence reads: CASSDPGRGTQYF. CDR3 nucleotides: TGTGCCAGCAGTGATCCGGGCCGAGGGACCCAGTACTTC. The chain carries TRBV25-1 and TRBJ2-5, with no clear D. CDR3 length: 13 residues. Germline V gene data show CDR1 as MGHDK and CDR2 as SYGVNS. The V and J ends lost 3 bases and 7 bases respectively, with 12 bases between them.

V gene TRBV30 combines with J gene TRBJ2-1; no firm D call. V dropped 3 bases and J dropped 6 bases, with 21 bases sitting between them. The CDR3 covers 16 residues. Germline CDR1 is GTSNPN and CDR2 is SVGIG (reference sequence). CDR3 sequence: CAWSPLVSQRTNEQFF. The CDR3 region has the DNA TGTGCCTGGAGCCCTCTTGTCTCACAGAGGACCAATGAGCAGTTCTTC.

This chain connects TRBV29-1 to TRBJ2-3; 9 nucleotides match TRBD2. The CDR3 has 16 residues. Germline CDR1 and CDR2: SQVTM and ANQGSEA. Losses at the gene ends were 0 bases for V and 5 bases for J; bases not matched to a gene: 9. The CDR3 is CSVEEAGGPIGDTQYF. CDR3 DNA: TGCAGCGTTGAAGAGGCGGGGGGGCCCATTGGAGATACGCAGTATTTT.

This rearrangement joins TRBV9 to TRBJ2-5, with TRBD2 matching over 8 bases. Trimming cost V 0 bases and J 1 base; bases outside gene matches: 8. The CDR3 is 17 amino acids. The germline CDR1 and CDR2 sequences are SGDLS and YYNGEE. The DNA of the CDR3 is TGTGCCAGCAGCGTAGAATCCGGGGGGGCCGTCCAAGAGACCCAGTACTTC. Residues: CASSVESGGAVQETQYF.